These 24 T cell receptor beta chains originate from one sample sequenced in a study of tumor-infiltrating lymphocytes in primary liver carcinoma. Co-extraction of both nucleic acids (RNA and DNA) used roughly 20-34 mg of unsorted bulk tissue. Total RNA amounting to around 530 ng was the source from which TCR beta cDNA was made with a constant-region primer. Library construction for TCR beta comprised three nested multiplex PCR rounds performed with slightly modified ARM-PCR. Running roughly 10 cycles apiece, the first two PCR rounds relied on TRBV1-TRBV30 forward primers together with a C-beta reverse primer. TCRdb re-analysed the multiplex PCR reads in MiXCR, keeping a single row per CDR3 protein. This table has some 190,000 distinct CDR3 sequences, 85% appearing once. The sample consisted of tumor tissue from primary liver carcinoma. These receptors came from a man aged 35 to 55 with primary liver carcinoma and hepatitis B virus infection.

About this clonotype: The junction departs from germline at one end; a sequencing error may be responsible. This chain joins TRBV6-1 and TRBJ2-7; 8 bases align to TRBD2. From germline, CDR1 is MNHNS and CDR2 SASEGT. The CDR3 spans 16 residues. The CDR3 nucleotides are TGTGCCAGCACTGAAGTACGAACTAGCGGCAAGTACGAGCAGTACTTC. It specifies CASTEVRTSGKYEQYF.

A remark on this clonotype: Here the CDR3 omits its conserved ending phenylalanine or tryptophan, so a read error is the likely source. No DNA is shown, since the ends of the CDR3 on it are uncertain; the CDR3 is the one TCRdb lists. This sequence joins TRBV12-3 or TRBV12-4 and TRBJ2-3; no DNA check was done on the table's D call, TRBD2. With termini counted, the CDR3 has 15 amino acids. CDR3 in amino acids: CASSPQLERPDTQYY.

With regard to this clonotype: At one end, the junction sequence differs from germline, possibly due to a read error. J is TRBJ2-5 and V is TRBV6-2 or TRBV6-3; D gene uncertain. The length of the CDR3 is 13 residues. CDR1 and CDR2 (germline): MNHEY, SVGEGT. This CDR3 reads CTSSAALQEAQYF. The CDR3 DNA reads TGTACCAGCAGCGCCGCCCTTCAAGAGGCCCAGTACTTC.

Note on this clonotype: This may come from a read error, since a much larger clone is one base off. V gene TRBV2 combines with J gene TRBJ1-4, with D possibly being TRBD1 (6 bases). CDR1 and CDR2 from the germline V gene are SNHLY and FYNNEI. CDR3 length: 13 amino acids. The DNA for the CDR3 is TGTGCCAGCAACAAGGACAGACTAGAAAAAGTGTTTTTT. It codes for CASNKDRLEKVFF.

For this clonotype: One end of the junction fails to match germline, which may point to a read error. The chain is built from TRBV12-3 or TRBV12-4 and TRBJ1-1, with D hard to call. This CDR3 spans 12 amino acids. CDR3 protein: CAGSLVGGSAFF. The CDR3 nucleotides are TGTGCCGGCAGTCTTGTAGGAGGCTCGGCTTTCTTT.

Points on this clonotype: At one of its ends the junction is not consistent with the germline gene, which may arise from a read error. The V gene is TRBV4-2, the J gene TRBJ2-7, with 8 bases identical to TRBD2. CDR1 LGHNA and CDR2 YNFKEQ come from the germline V gene. This CDR3 spans 15 amino acids. The CDR3 DNA reads as TGTGCCACCAGCCAAGATAGCGGGATAGACAACGAGCAGTACTTC. This codes for CATSQDSGIDNEQYF.

Concerning this clonotype: The junction does not match germline at one end; this may be a read error. The rearrangement uses TRBV4-1 and TRBJ1-6, with 9 positions matching TRBD1. CDR1 MGHRA and CDR2 YSYEKL come from the germline V gene. The CDR3 runs 17 residues. The CDR3 region has the DNA TGCGCCAGCAGCCAAGATCGGGGACAGGGCCGGAATTCACCCTTCCGCTTT. This encodes CASSQDRGQGRNSPFRF.

A word on this clonotype: A read error is likely, as this CDR3 ends without the conserved phenylalanine or tryptophan. This chain joins TRBV12-3 or TRBV12-4 and TRBJ2-6; no firm D call. Trimming cost V 7 bases and J 3 bases, with 13 bases left between them. This CDR3 region has 15 residues. CDR3 DNA: TGTGCCAGCACCCTGGGATTTAATGGGGCCAACGTCCTGACTCTC. Its protein product is CASTLGFNGANVLTL.

In this sample, this clonotype turned up once. The junction and the germline gene differ at one end; a read error may be behind it. V is TRBV7-8 and J is TRBJ2-7; tentative D call: TRBD2 (5 bases). Looked up from germline, CDR1 is SGHVS and CDR2 is FQNEAQ. The CDR3 is 13 residues long. This CDR3 reads CASILTLDYEQYF. The CDR3 nucleotides read TGTGCCAGCATCTTGACTCTCGACTACGAGCAATACTTC.

The V and J genes are TRBV10-3 and TRBJ2-7, with TRBD1 matching over 7 bases. CDR1 and CDR2 (germline): ENHRY, SYGVKD. Unmatched junction bases numbered 7, after V lost 5 bases and J lost 0 bases. This CDR3 region has 15 residues. The CDR3 loop reads CAISLPGQSSYEQYF. DNA of the CDR3: TGTGCCATCAGTTTGCCGGGACAGAGCTCCTACGAGCAGTACTTC.

As to this clonotype: The conserved final phenylalanine or tryptophan is absent from the CDR3, which likely points to a read error. The chain carries TRBV29-1 and TRBJ1-1; TRBD1 might be the D (5 bases). Germline CDR1 and CDR2: SQVTM and ANQGSEA. V was cut by 4 bases and J by 0 bases, with 15 bases left in between. The CDR3 has 15 residues. CDR3 sequence reads: CSVGSGWGMNTEAFV. In DNA, the CDR3 is TGCAGCGTTGGCTCAGGGTGGGGTATGAACACTGAAGCTTTCGTT.

Worth noting for this clonotype: One end of the junction is discordant with germline, which a read error may explain. V gene TRBV5-4 combines with J gene TRBJ2-1; D is perhaps TRBD1 or TRBD2 (5 bases each). Germline CDR1 SGHNT, CDR2 YYREEE (reference sequence). The CDR3 is 14 residues long. The CDR3 sequence: CASSSSGTYNDQFF. CDR3 coding DNA: TGTGCCAGCAGCTCATCTGGGACCTACAATGACCAGTTCTTC. Based on the CDR3 plus reference TRBV5-4 and TRBJ2-1, the full variable domain is ETGVTQSPTHLIKTRGQQVTLRCSSQSGHNTVSWYQQALGQGPQFIFQYYREEENGRGNFPPRFSGLQFPNYSSELNVNALELDDSALYLCASSSSGTYNDQFFGPGTRLTVL.

Worth noting for this clonotype: One end of the junction does not line up with germline, which may come from a read error. The chain links TRBV29-1 to TRBJ2-6; D might be TRBD1 or TRBD2, each matching 5 bases. Germline CDR1 SQVTM, CDR2 ANQGSEA. This CDR3 has 16 residues. The CDR3 DNA is TGCTGCGTTCTCCGGGACGCAGATTCTGGGGCCAACGTCCTGACTTTC. It is translated as CCVLRDADSGANVLTF.

Here the CDR3 DNA reads TGTGCCAGCAGTCGTAGGGGACTAGCGGGAGTTTCCTACGAGCAGTACTTC. Translation: CASSRRGLAGVSYEQYF. V is TRBV25-1 and J is TRBJ2-7; 14 nucleotides agree with TRBD2. V dropped 5 bases and J dropped 1; count of bases not matched to a gene: 7. The CDR3 extends over 17 amino acids. CDR1 is MGHDK, CDR2 SYGVNS, per germline.

Worth noting for this clonotype: At one end, the junction sequence differs from germline, possibly due to a read error. The chain joins TRBV7-2 to TRBJ1-2; 9 bases fit TRBD1. The germline V gene encodes CDR1 SGHTA and CDR2 FQGNSA. The CDR3 covers 14 residues. CDR3 nucleotide sequence: TGTGCCAGAAGCTCGCTGACAGGGGGATATGGCTACACCTTC. Translated: CARSSLTGGYGYTF.

A remark on this clonotype: Sequence at one end of the junction differs from germline and may be a read error. The rearrangement uses TRBV6-1 and TRBJ2-7, with D perhaps TRBD1 (5 bases). Germline loops: CDR1 MNHNS, CDR2 SASEGT. This CDR3 is built from 13 residues. The CDR3 loop is CVSSEATGREQYF. In nucleotides, the CDR3 is TGTGTCAGCAGTGAAGCTACAGGACGCGAACAGTACTTC.

The gene calls are TRBV4-2 and TRBJ2-5, with 8 bases identical to TRBD2. CDR3 length equals 15 residues. Per the germline V gene, CDR1 is LGHNA and CDR2 is YNFKEQ. After removal of 0 bases from V and 4 bases from J, the junction contained 4 bases not matched to a gene. CDR3 sequence (DNA): TGTGCCAGCAGCCAAGAGACCGGGAGGGGAGAGACCCAGTACTTC. Translation: CASSQETGRGETQYF.

This clonotype came up once. V usage is TRBV20-1 and J usage is TRBJ2-7; D may be TRBD1 (5 bases). Germline V gene sequence: CDR1 DFQATT, CDR2 SNEGSKA (reference sequence). The V and J ends lost 6 bases and 0 bases respectively, with 18 bases between them. The CDR3 has 15 amino acids. The CDR3 is CSAHPGTGSSYEQYF. The CDR3 DNA reads TGCAGTGCCCACCCGGGCACAGGAAGCTCCTACGAGCAGTACTTC.

V usage is TRBV12-3 or TRBV12-4 and J usage is TRBJ1-3; D is undetermined. CDR3 length equals 15 residues. V was pared by 3 bases and J by 4 bases, with 13 bases between. The CDR3 loop reads CASSFWATTGNTIYF. CDR3 DNA: TGTGCCAGCAGTTTTTGGGCAACAACAGGAAACACCATATATTTT.

This rearrangement joins TRBV29-1 to TRBJ2-7, with 10 bases matching TRBD2. Germline loops: CDR1 SQVTM, CDR2 ANQGSEA. This CDR3 contains 14 residues. The V segment lost 6 bases and the J segment 7 bases; nucleotides outside the gene matches: 12. CDR3 nucleotide sequence: TGCAGCGTCTCGACTAGCGGGTTCTCCTGTGAGCAGTACTTC. Translated: CSVSTSGFSCEQYF.

The chain uses TRBV14 and TRBJ1-1; no definite D call. This CDR3 contains 14 residues. The ends were cut back, 4 bases at V and 2 bases at J, with 11 bases in the middle. Germline values: CDR1 SGHDN, CDR2 FVKESK. In DNA, the CDR3 is TGTGCCAGCAGCCTAGCGATATCAAACACTGAAGCTTTCTTT. Residues: CASSLAISNTEAFF. The whole variable domain, filled in from reference TRBV14 and TRBJ1-1, reads EAGVTQFPSHSVIEKGQTVTLRCDPISGHDNLYWYRRVMGKEIKFLLHFVKESKQDESGMPNNRFLAERTGGTYSTLKVQPAELEDSGVYFCASSLAISNTEAFFGQGTRLTVV.

This clonotype has a handful of counts. The rearrangement joins TRBV20-1 to TRBJ2-1; 12 positions agree with TRBD2. CDR3 size: 14 residues. V was pared by 7 bases and J by 5 bases, with 6 bases of the junction left unmatched. From germline, CDR1 is DFQATT and CDR2 SNEGSKA (reference sequence). CDR3 bases: TGCAGTGTCGAGGGACTAGCGGGCCACAATGAGCAGTTCTTC. This gives the protein CSVEGLAGHNEQFF.

By frequency in the sample, this clonotype is large. The rearrangement links TRBV29-1 to TRBJ1-2, with D tentatively TRBD1 (6 bases). The CDR3 runs 14 residues. Trimming pared 6 bases from V and 4 bases from J, leaving 18 bases between. Germline CDR1 reads SQVTM; CDR2 reads ANQGSEA. CDR3 nucleotides: TGCAGCGTCAAGTTTGGACAGTCGATCTATGGCTACACCTTC. Protein sequence: CSVKFGQSIYGYTF. Full variable domain (remainder filled in from reference TRBV29-1 and TRBJ1-2): SAVISQKPSRDICQRGTSLTIQCQVDSQVTMMFWYRQQPGQSLTLIATANQGSEATYESGFVIDKFPISRPNLTFSTLTVSNMSPEDSSIYLCSVKFGQSIYGYTFGSGTRLTVV.

On this clonotype itself: An end of the junction does not agree with germline; a read error may underlie this. The genes are TRBV11-3 and TRBJ2-7; D is possibly TRBD1 or TRBD2 (5 bases each). The V gene's germline CDR1 is SGHNT and CDR2 YENEEA. The CDR3 is 13 amino acids. The DNA for the CDR3 is TGTGACAGCAGGGTGGGAGAGTCCTGCGAGCAGTACTTC. Translation gives CDSRVGESCEQYF.